Many counts were recorded for the clone carrying this T cell receptor (beta chain). Combining a sample-barcoded 5' primer with a J-beta primer mix, a second PCR ran for roughly 7 to 12 cycles. Each of the cDNA molecules was tagged by a template-switch adaptor with 12 random nucleotides. TCRdb re-derived calls from the 5' RACE reads in MiXCR, one entry per CDR3 protein. The table lists 1.5 million to 2 million distinct CDR3 sequences, over 25% of them singletons. The individuals who served as donors were healthy Caucasians living in Russia, aged about 6 to 100. RNA extraction gave at least 5.5 micrograms of total RNA per sample. These data belong to a study of blood T cells in healthy people across ages. This TCR derives from a woman aged 25 to 39 in good health. The material sequenced was blood.

CDR3 sequence: CSARGLTSGLSYEQYF. CDR3 sequence (DNA): TGCAGTGCTAGAGGCCTGACTAGCGGCCTCTCCTACGAGCAGTACTTC. The chain combines TRBV20-1 with TRBJ2-7; 9 nucleotides line up with TRBD2. Germline V lookup: CDR1 DFQATT, CDR2 SNEGSKA (reference sequence). The V and J ends lost 1 base and 0 bases, in that order; junction bases with no gene match: 7. The CDR3 sequence is 16 residues long.